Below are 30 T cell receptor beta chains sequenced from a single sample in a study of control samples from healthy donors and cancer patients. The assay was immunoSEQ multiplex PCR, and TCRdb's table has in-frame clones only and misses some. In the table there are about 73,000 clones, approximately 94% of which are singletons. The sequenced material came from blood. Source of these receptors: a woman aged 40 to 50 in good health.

CDR3 sequence (DNA): TGTGCCACCAGCAGAGCCCGGTCAGTTCGGGCGGGACGTAGTCGCACAGATACGCAGTATTTT. This gives the protein CATSRARSVRAGRSRTDTQYF. The rearrangement links TRBV15 to TRBJ2-3, with D tentatively TRBD2 (6 bases). V was trimmed by 1 base and J by 1 base, leaving 27 bases between them. CDR1 is LNHNV, CDR2 YYDKDF, per germline (reference sequence). The CDR3 runs to 21 residues.

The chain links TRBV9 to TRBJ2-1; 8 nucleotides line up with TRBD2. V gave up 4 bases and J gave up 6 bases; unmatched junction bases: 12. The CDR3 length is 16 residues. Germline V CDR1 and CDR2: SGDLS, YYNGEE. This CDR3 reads CASSPTERGGRNEQFF. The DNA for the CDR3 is TGTGCCAGCAGCCCCACCGAACGGGGGGGCCGCAATGAGCAGTTCTTC.

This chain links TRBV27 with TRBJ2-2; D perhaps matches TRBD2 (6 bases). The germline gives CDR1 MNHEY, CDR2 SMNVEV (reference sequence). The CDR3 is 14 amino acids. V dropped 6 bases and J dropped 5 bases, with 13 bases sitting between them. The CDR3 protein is CASRLGGTTGELFF. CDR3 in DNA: TGTGCCAGCAGACTAGGAGGGACTACCGGGGAGCTGTTTTTT.

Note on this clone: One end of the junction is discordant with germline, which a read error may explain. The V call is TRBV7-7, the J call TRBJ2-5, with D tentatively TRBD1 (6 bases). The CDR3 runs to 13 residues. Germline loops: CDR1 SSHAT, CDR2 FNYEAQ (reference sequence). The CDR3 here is CASRRQADGTQYF. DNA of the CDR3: TGTGCTAGCAGGCGACAGGCCGATGGGACCCAGTACTTC.

CDR3 nucleotide sequence: TGTGCCAGCAGCCCCGGGACAGGAGTAATGAACACTGAAGCTTTCTTT. This gives the protein CASSPGTGVMNTEAFF. The chain combines TRBV7-3 with TRBJ1-1; 8 nucleotides match TRBD1. Looked up from germline, CDR1 is SGHTA and CDR2 is FQGTGA. V lost 5 bases to trimming and J lost 0 bases; unmatched junction nucleotides: 8. CDR3 size: 16 residues.

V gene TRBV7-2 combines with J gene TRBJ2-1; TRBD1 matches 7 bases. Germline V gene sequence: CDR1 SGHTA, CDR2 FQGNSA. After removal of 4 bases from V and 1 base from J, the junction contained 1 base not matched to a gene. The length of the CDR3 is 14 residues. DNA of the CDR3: TGTGCCAGCAGCTCGGGACAGTCCTACAATGAGCAGTTCTTC. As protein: CASSSGQSYNEQFF.

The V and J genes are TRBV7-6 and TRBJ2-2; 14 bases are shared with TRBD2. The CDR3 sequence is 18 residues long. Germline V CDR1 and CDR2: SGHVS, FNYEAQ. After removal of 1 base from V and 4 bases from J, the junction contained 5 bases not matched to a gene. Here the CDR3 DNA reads TGTGCCAGCAGCTTAGGTGGACTAGCGGGAGGTGGCACCGGGGAGCTGTTTTTT. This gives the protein CASSLGGLAGGGTGELFF.

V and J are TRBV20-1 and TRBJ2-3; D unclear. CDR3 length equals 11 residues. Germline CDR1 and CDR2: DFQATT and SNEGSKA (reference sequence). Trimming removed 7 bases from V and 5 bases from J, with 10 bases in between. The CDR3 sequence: CSVSPGDTQYF. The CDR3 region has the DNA TGCAGTGTCTCCCCCGGAGATACGCAGTATTTT.

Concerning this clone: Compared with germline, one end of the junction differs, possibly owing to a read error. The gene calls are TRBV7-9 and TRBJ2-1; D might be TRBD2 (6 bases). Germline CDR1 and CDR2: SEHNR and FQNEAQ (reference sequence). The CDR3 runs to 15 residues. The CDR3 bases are TGTGCCAGCAGCTTAGGCGGGACCTCCAACAATGAGCAGTTCTTC. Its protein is CASSLGGTSNNEQFF. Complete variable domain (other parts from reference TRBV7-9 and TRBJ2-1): DTGVSQNPRHKITKRGQNVTFRCDPISEHNRLYWYRQTLGQGPEFLTYFQNEAQLEKSRLLSDRFSAERPKGSFSTLEIQRTEQGDSAMYLCASSLGGTSNNEQFFGPGTRLTVL.

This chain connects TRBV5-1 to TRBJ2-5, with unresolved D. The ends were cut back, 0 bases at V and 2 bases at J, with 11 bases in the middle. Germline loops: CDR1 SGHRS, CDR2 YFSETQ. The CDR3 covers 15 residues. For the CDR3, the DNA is TGCGCCAGCAGCTTGGGGGTCAGCCTTCAAGAGACCCAGTACTTC. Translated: CASSLGVSLQETQYF.

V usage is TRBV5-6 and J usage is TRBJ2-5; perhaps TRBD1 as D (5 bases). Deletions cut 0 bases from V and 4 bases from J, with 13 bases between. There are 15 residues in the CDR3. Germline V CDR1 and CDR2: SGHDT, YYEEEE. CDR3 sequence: CASSLAGLLIETQYF. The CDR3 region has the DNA TGTGCCAGCAGCTTGGCAGGGCTACTGATAGAGACCCAGTACTTC.

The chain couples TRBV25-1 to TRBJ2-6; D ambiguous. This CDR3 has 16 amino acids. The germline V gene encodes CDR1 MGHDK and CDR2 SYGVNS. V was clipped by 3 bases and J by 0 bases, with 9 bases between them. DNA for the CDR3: TGTGCCAGCAGTGACACTCCCAGCTCTGGGGCCAACGTCCTGACTTTC. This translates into CASSDTPSSGANVLTF.

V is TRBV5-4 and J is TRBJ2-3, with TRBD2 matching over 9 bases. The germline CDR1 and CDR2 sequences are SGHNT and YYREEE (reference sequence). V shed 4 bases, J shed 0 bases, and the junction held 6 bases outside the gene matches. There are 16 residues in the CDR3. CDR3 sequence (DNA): TGTGCCAGCAGCCTAGCGGGGAGGGTTAGCACAGATACGCAGTATTTT. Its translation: CASSLAGRVSTDTQYF.

CDR3 in DNA: TGTGCCAGCAGCTTAGACTTCGGGGGCAGAGCAGATACGCAGTATTTT. It yields the protein CASSLDFGGRADTQYF. The chain recombines TRBV13 with TRBJ2-3; tentatively, D is TRBD1 or TRBD2 (6 bases each). The V gene's germline CDR1 is PRHDT and CDR2 FYEKMQ (reference sequence). The V gene lost 1 base and the J gene lost 4 bases, with 15 bases spanning the gap. The CDR3 extends over 16 amino acids.

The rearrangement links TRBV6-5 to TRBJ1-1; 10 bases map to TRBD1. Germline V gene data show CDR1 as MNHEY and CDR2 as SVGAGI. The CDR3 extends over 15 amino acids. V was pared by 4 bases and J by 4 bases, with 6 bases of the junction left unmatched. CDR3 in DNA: TGTGCCAGCAGTTCGATAGGACAGGGGGGCACTGAAGCTTTCTTT. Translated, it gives CASSSIGQGGTEAFF.

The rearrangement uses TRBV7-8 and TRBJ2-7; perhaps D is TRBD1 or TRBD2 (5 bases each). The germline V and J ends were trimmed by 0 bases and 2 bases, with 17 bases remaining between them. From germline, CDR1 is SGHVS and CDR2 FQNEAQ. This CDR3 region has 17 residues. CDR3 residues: CASSLAPRDRTAYEQYF. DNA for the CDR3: TGTGCCAGCAGCTTAGCTCCAAGGGACCGGACTGCCTACGAGCAGTACTTC.

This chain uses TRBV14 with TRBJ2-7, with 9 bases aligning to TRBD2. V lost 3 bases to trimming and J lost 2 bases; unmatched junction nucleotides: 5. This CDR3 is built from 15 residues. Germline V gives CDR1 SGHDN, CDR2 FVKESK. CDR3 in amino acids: CASSHFSGSPYEQYF. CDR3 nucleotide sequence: TGTGCCAGCAGCCATTTTAGCGGGAGCCCCTACGAGCAGTACTTC.

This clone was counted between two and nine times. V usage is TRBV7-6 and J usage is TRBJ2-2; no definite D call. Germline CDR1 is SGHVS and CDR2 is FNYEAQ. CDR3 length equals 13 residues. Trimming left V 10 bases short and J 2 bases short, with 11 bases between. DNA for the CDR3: TGTGCCACCCGGTGGGCCAACACCGGGGAGCTGTTTTTT. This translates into CATRWANTGELFF. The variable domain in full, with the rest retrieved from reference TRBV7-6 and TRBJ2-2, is GAGVSQSPRYKVTKRGQDVALRCDPISGHVSLYWYRQALGQGPEFLTYFNYEAQQDKSGLPNDRFSAERPEGSISTLTIQRTEQRDSAMYRCATRWANTGELFFGEGSRLTVL.

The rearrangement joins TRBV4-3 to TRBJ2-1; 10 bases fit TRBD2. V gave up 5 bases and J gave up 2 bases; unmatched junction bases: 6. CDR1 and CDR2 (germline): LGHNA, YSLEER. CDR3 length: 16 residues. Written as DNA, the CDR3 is TGCGCCAGCAGCGCCTCAGCGGGGGGGCCCTACAATGAGCAGTTCTTC. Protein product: CASSASAGGPYNEQFF.

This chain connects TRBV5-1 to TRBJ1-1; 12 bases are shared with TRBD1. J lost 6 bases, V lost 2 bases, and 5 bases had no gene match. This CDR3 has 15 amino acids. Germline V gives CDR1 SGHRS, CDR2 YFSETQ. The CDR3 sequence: CASSFRGQGASEAFF. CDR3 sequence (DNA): TGCGCCAGCAGCTTCAGGGGACAGGGGGCTTCTGAAGCTTTCTTT.

CDR3 region: CAWSVLLGRRSTDTQYF. Written as DNA, the CDR3 is TGTGCCTGGAGTGTACTGTTGGGCAGGAGAAGCACAGATACGCAGTATTTT. The J gene is TRBJ2-3, the V gene TRBV30, with D uncertain. The germline V and J ends were trimmed by 0 bases and 0 bases, with 16 bases remaining between them. The CDR3 spans 17 residues. CDR1 GTSNPN and CDR2 SVGIG come from the germline V gene (reference sequence).

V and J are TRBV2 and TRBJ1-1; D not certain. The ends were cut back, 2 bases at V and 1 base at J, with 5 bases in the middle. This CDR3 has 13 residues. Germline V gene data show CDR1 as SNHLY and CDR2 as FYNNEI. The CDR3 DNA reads TGTGCCAGCAGTGAACCAGGGAACACTGAAGCTTTCTTT. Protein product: CASSEPGNTEAFF.

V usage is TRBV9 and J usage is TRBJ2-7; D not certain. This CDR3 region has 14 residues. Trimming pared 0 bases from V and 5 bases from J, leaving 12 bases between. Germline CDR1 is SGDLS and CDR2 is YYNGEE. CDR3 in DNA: TGTGCCAGCAGCGTAGCTTCAGGAGAGGACGAGCAGTACTTC. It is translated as CASSVASGEDEQYF.

The CDR3 region is CASIGSTKNIQYF. The CDR3, as DNA: TGTGCCAGCATTGGCAGTACCAAAAACATTCAGTACTTC. The rearrangement uses TRBV28 and TRBJ2-4; D not certain. The ends were cut back, 7 bases at V and 2 bases at J, with 9 bases in the middle. Germline CDR1 and CDR2: MDHEN and SYDVKM. This CDR3 has 13 residues.

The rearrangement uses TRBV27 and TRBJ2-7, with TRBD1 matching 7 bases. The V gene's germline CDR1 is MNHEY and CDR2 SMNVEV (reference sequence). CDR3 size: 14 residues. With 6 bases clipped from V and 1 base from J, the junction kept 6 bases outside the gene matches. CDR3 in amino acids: CASRIGTASYEQYF. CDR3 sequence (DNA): TGTGCCAGCAGGATCGGGACAGCTTCCTACGAGCAGTACTTC.

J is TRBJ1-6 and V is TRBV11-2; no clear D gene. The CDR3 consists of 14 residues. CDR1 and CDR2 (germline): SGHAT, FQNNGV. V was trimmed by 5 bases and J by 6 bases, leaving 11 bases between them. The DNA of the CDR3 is TGTGCCAGCAGCCTCAGTGGGGTTAATTCACCCCTCCACTTT. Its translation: CASSLSGVNSPLHF.

CDR3 region: CASSFLVDSQGEKLFF. The CDR3 DNA sequence: TGTGCCAGCAGCTTCCTTGTGGACAGTCAAGGTGAAAAACTGTTTTTT. This chain joins TRBV11-2 and TRBJ1-4, with D possibly being TRBD1 (6 bases). The CDR3 contains 16 residues. Per the germline V gene, CDR1 is SGHAT and CDR2 is FQNNGV. Trimming pared 3 bases from V and 7 bases from J, leaving 18 bases between.

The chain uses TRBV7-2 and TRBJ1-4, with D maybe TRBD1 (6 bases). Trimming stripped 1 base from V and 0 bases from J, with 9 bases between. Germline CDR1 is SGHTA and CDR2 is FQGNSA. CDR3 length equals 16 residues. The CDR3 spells CASSLDAGATNEKLFF. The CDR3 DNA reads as TGTGCCAGCAGCTTAGACGCAGGGGCAACTAATGAAAAACTGTTTTTT.

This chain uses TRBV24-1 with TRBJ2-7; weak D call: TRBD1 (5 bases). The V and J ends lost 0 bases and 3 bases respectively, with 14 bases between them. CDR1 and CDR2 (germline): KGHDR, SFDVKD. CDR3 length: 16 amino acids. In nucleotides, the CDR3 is TGTGCCACCAGTGATTTGTGGTGGGGCCTCAACTACGAGCAGTACTTC. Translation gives CATSDLWWGLNYEQYF.

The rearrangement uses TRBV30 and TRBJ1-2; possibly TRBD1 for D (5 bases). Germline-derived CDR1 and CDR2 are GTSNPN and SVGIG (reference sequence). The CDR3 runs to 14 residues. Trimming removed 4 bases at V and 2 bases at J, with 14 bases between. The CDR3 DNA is TGTGCCTGGACTCCAGGGTCTTCCAACTATGGCTACACCTTC. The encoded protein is CAWTPGSSNYGYTF.